Listed below are T cell receptor beta chains from one sample, sequenced in a study of blood T cells in healthy people across ages. Via MiXCR, TCRdb re-called the 5' RACE reads, giving one row per CDR3 protein. In the table there are 1.5 million to 2 million distinct CDR3 sequences, around 50% of which are singletons. The sequenced sample was blood. Source of these receptors: a woman aged 40 to 50 in good health. CDR3s include the opening cysteine and the closing phenylalanine or tryptophan. The D gene is left open where the match is weak. The size of a clone is reported for some rows only, either as once, few or many, or as a class for expanded clones.

NA TRBJ2-5 NA TRBV6-5 TGTGCCAGCATTGGGGTGAAAAAGACCCAGTACTTC CASIGVKKTQYF
NA TRBJ1-2 few TRBV7-2 TGTGCCAGCAGCCTTGGACAGAAGACTTTTGGCTACACCTTC CASSLGQKTFGYTF
NA TRBJ2-4 few TRBV4-3 TGCGCCAGCAGCCAAGATCTTGAGTTCGTAGCCAAAAACATTCAGTACTTC CASSQDLEFVAKNIQYF
TRBD2 TRBJ2-1 few TRBV4-1 TGCGCCAGCAGCCAAGGGGTAATAGTGGGGCGGGGGAGGGGTGAGCAGTTCTTC CASSQGVIVGRGRGEQFF
NA TRBJ2-3 NA TRBV15 TGTGCCACCAGCAGAGATGGGCTTAGCACAGATACGCAGTATTTT CATSRDGLSTDTQYF
NA TRBJ2-3 NA TRBV5-1 TGCGCCAGCACAGGTCTGGACAGACGGGACACAGATACGCAGTATTTT CASTGLDRRDTDTQYF
NA TRBJ2-5 once TRBV11-3 TGTGCCAGCAGCCCAGGGGGTAGCGGCCAGACCCAGTACTTC CASSPGGSGQTQYF
TRBD1 TRBJ2-5 few TRBV20-1 TGCAGTGCTAGAGATCTTACAGGGGGGCAAGAGACCCAGTACTTC CSARDLTGGQETQYF
TRBD1 TRBJ2-7 NA TRBV4-2 TGTGCCAGCAGCCAAGATGTCGGGACAGGGGCCTACTACGAGCAGTACTTC CASSQDVGTGAYYEQYF
TRBD1 TRBJ2-5 NA TRBV7-6 TGTGCCAGCAGCTTATGGGACAGGGGCCCCCAAGAGCCCCAGTACTTC CASSLWDRGPQEPQYF
TRBD1 TRBJ2-5 few TRBV18 TGTGCCAGCTCACGTCCTTGGACAGGGGGGACGATTCACCAAGAGACCCAGTACTTC CASSRPWTGGTIHQETQYF